The rows below give T cell receptor beta chains drawn from one sample of a study of cytotoxic CD8 clonotypes in ibrutinib-treated CLL. Assay used: immunoSEQ multiplex PCR; TCRdb lists only in-frame clones, some missing. The table includes under 200,000 clones, 84% detected once. The source material was PBMCs, sampled after 24 months of ibrutinib treatment. The source is a human donor with chronic lymphocytic leukemia. Both conserved end residues are part of each CDR3. The order of the fields is J gene, V gene, CDR3 length, D gene, clone size, CDR3 protein, CDR3 DNA. The D gene is left open where the match is weak. Part of the rows lack a size; the others show once, few, many or a class for expanded clones.

j_call: TRBJ2-3
v_call: TRBV13
cdr3_length: 16
d_call: TRBD2
clone_size: .
cdr3_aa: CASSLGSASGSDTQYF
cdr3_nt: TGTGCCAGCAGCCTAGGATCGGCTAGCGGGAGCGATACGCAGTATTTT

j_call: TRBJ2-5
v_call: TRBV18
cdr3_length: 15
d_call: TRBD2
clone_size: .
cdr3_aa: CASSSSTSGGETQYF
cdr3_nt: TGTGCCAGCTCATCGTCGACTAGCGGGGGAGAGACCCAGTACTTC

j_call: TRBJ2-7
v_call: TRBV6-1
cdr3_length: 15
d_call: .
clone_size: .
cdr3_aa: CASSSRSGGPYEQYF
cdr3_nt: TGTGCCAGCAGTTCCCGATCCGGGGGGCCCTACGAGCAGTACTTC

j_call: TRBJ2-2
v_call: TRBV5-1
cdr3_length: 15
d_call: .
clone_size: few
cdr3_aa: CASSLSIGNTGELFF
cdr3_nt: TGCGCCAGCAGCTTGTCGATAGGGAACACCGGGGAGCTGTTTTTT

j_call: TRBJ2-2
v_call: TRBV5-1
cdr3_length: 16
d_call: .
clone_size: .
cdr3_aa: CASSPVLGSNTGELFF
cdr3_nt: TGCGCCAGCAGCCCGGTTTTGGGGTCGAACACCGGGGAGCTGTTTTTT

j_call: TRBJ2-5
v_call: TRBV19
cdr3_length: 14
d_call: TRBD1
clone_size: .
cdr3_aa: CASSRQGFQETQYF
cdr3_nt: TGTGCCAGTAGTCGACAGGGATTCCAAGAGACCCAGTACTTC

j_call: TRBJ2-5
v_call: TRBV5-6
cdr3_length: 13
d_call: .
clone_size: .
cdr3_aa: CASSLKGVETQYF
cdr3_nt: TGTGCCAGCAGCTTAAAGGGGGTGGAGACCCAGTACTTC

j_call: TRBJ1-5
v_call: TRBV7-2
cdr3_length: 12
d_call: .
clone_size: .
cdr3_aa: CASSPRGQPQHF
cdr3_nt: TGTGCCAGCAGCCCACGGGGACAGCCCCAGCATTTT

j_call: TRBJ1-4
v_call: TRBV6-6
cdr3_length: 12
d_call: .
clone_size: .
cdr3_aa: CASTKQGEKLFF
cdr3_nt: TGTGCCAGCACCAAACAAGGGGAAAAACTGTTTTTT

j_call: TRBJ1-2
v_call: TRBV18
cdr3_length: 14
d_call: TRBD1
clone_size: .
cdr3_aa: CASSFRDSGYGYTF
cdr3_nt: TGTGCCAGCTCATTCCGGGACAGCGGCTATGGCTACACCTTC

j_call: TRBJ2-1
v_call: TRBV19
cdr3_length: 19
d_call: .
clone_size: .
cdr3_aa: CASSIRSSGTARGDNEQFF
cdr3_nt: TGTGCCAGTAGTATACGTTCCAGCGGCACCGCGCGGGGTGACAATGAGCAGTTCTTC

j_call: TRBJ1-2
v_call: TRBV18
cdr3_length: 14
d_call: .
clone_size: .
cdr3_aa: CASSQGRDLYGYTF
cdr3_nt: TGTGCCAGCTCACAGGGAAGGGACTTGTATGGCTACACCTTC

j_call: TRBJ2-3
v_call: TRBV4-2
cdr3_length: 14
d_call: .
clone_size: .
cdr3_aa: CASSQGLGPDTQYF
cdr3_nt: TGTGCCAGCAGCCAAGGCTTGGGGCCCGATACGCAGTATTTT

j_call: TRBJ1-1
v_call: TRBV11-2
cdr3_length: 11
d_call: .
clone_size: .
cdr3_aa: CASSLAGELFF
cdr3_nt: TGTGCCAGCAGCTTAGCCGGGGAGCTTTTCTTT

j_call: TRBJ1-1
v_call: TRBV6-6
cdr3_length: 14
d_call: .
clone_size: .
cdr3_aa: CASSYSGGSPEAFF
cdr3_nt: TGTGCCAGCAGTTACTCAGGTGGGTCCCCTGAAGCTTTCTTT

j_call: TRBJ1-1
v_call: TRBV5-1
cdr3_length: 14
d_call: .
clone_size: .
cdr3_aa: CASSYRSANTEAFF
cdr3_nt: TGCGCCAGCAGCTATAGGTCGGCGAACACTGAAGCTTTCTTT

j_call: TRBJ1-1
v_call: TRBV7-9
cdr3_length: 11
d_call: .
clone_size: .
cdr3_aa: CASRDHTEAFF
cdr3_nt: TGTGCCAGCCGGGACCACACTGAAGCTTTCTTT

j_call: TRBJ2-2
v_call: TRBV5-1
cdr3_length: 15
d_call: .
clone_size: .
cdr3_aa: CASSWGPGGTGELFF
cdr3_nt: TGCGCCAGCAGCTGGGGGCCCGGGGGCACCGGGGAGCTGTTTTTT

j_call: TRBJ2-7
v_call: TRBV5-1
cdr3_length: 15
d_call: .
clone_size: .
cdr3_aa: CASSLGSERVGEQYF
cdr3_nt: TGCGCCAGCAGCTTAGGGAGTGAAAGGGTTGGCGAGCAGTACTTC

j_call: TRBJ1-3
v_call: TRBV5-6
cdr3_length: 15
d_call: TRBD1
clone_size: .
cdr3_aa: CASSYQGATGNTIYF
cdr3_nt: TGTGCCAGCAGCTACCAGGGGGCCACTGGAAACACCATATATTTT

j_call: TRBJ1-1
v_call: TRBV6-5
cdr3_length: 13
d_call: .
clone_size: .
cdr3_aa: CASSTRVYTEAFF
cdr3_nt: TGTGCCAGCAGCACAAGGGTCTACACTGAAGCTTTCTTT

j_call: TRBJ2-1
v_call: TRBV6-1
cdr3_length: 13
d_call: .
clone_size: few
cdr3_aa: CASRASLINEQFF
cdr3_nt: TGTGCCAGCAGAGCCTCTCTAATCAATGAGCAGTTCTTC

j_call: TRBJ1-2
v_call: TRBV7-2
cdr3_length: 15
d_call: .
clone_size: few
cdr3_aa: CASSLVNTGFGGYTF
cdr3_nt: TGTGCCAGCAGCTTAGTAAACACAGGGTTTGGCGGCTACACCTTC

j_call: TRBJ2-7
v_call: TRBV2
cdr3_length: 17
d_call: TRBD1
clone_size: .
cdr3_aa: CASSDLPGTGGRREQYF
cdr3_nt: TGTGCCAGCAGTGACCTCCCCGGGACAGGGGGTCGTCGTGAGCAGTACTTC

j_call: TRBJ1-1
v_call: TRBV27
cdr3_length: 17
d_call: .
clone_size: once
cdr3_aa: CASSFSGHLIMNTEAFF
cdr3_nt: TGTGCCAGCAGTTTCTCGGGACACCTTATCATGAACACTGAAGCTTTCTTT

j_call: TRBJ2-1
v_call: TRBV4-1
cdr3_length: 14
d_call: .
clone_size: .
cdr3_aa: CASSQVGDYNEQFF
cdr3_nt: TGCGCCAGCAGCCAAGTTGGAGATTACAATGAGCAGTTCTTC

j_call: TRBJ1-2
v_call: TRBV5-6
cdr3_length: 13
d_call: .
clone_size: once
cdr3_aa: CASRPTGIRGYTF
cdr3_nt: TGTGCCAGCAGGCCTACAGGGATTCGTGGCTACACCTTC

j_call: TRBJ1-2
v_call: TRBV5-4
cdr3_length: 15
d_call: .
clone_size: .
cdr3_aa: CASSLAGRWNYGYTF
cdr3_nt: TGTGCCAGCAGCTTGGCAGGCAGGTGGAACTATGGCTACACCTTC

j_call: TRBJ2-7
v_call: TRBV7-2
cdr3_length: 13
d_call: .
clone_size: .
cdr3_aa: CASSTGYSYEQYF
cdr3_nt: TGTGCCAGCAGCACGGGGTATTCCTACGAGCAGTACTTC

j_call: TRBJ2-1
v_call: TRBV6-1
cdr3_length: 14
d_call: TRBD2
clone_size: .
cdr3_aa: CASSGLAPYNEQFF
cdr3_nt: TGTGCCAGCAGCGGACTAGCGCCCTACAATGAGCAGTTCTTC

j_call: TRBJ1-5
v_call: TRBV6-1
cdr3_length: 13
d_call: .
clone_size: .
cdr3_aa: CASSGYSNQPQHF
cdr3_nt: TGTGCCAGCTCAGGTTATAGCAATCAGCCCCAGCATTTT

j_call: TRBJ2-3
v_call: TRBV28
cdr3_length: 17
d_call: TRBD1
clone_size: .
cdr3_aa: CASSSATGGAGTDTQYF
cdr3_nt: TGTGCCAGCAGTTCAGCGACAGGGGGCGCGGGCACAGATACGCAGTATTTT

j_call: TRBJ1-2
v_call: TRBV30
cdr3_length: 12
d_call: TRBD1
clone_size: .
cdr3_aa: CAWSVRQGRSTF
cdr3_nt: TGTGCCTGGAGCGTCCGACAGGGTCGTTCTACCTTC

j_call: TRBJ1-5
v_call: TRBV27
cdr3_length: 17
d_call: .
clone_size: .
cdr3_aa: CASSFHQDSYSNQPQHF
cdr3_nt: TGTGCCAGCAGTTTTCATCAAGACAGCTATAGCAATCAGCCCCAGCATTTT

j_call: TRBJ1-5
v_call: TRBV2
cdr3_length: 16
d_call: .
clone_size: .
cdr3_aa: CASSDLGRGSNQPQHF
cdr3_nt: TGTGCCAGCAGTGATTTGGGGAGGGGTAGCAATCAGCCCCAGCATTTT

j_call: TRBJ1-6
v_call: TRBV18
cdr3_length: 15
d_call: .
clone_size: .
cdr3_aa: CASFSGAGDNSPLHF
cdr3_nt: TGTGCCAGCTTCAGCGGGGCTGGGGATAATTCACCCCTCCACTTT